The source of this TCR beta chain is a study of control samples from healthy donors and cancer patients. Sequenced by immunoSEQ multiplex PCR; TCRdb stores in-frame clones only, minus some. The sample includes about 92,000 clones, almost 85% of them seen just once. With 1 base removed from V and 4 bases from J, the gap between germline ends came to 10 bases. The CDR3 has 14 amino acids. Germline lookup yields CDR1 MGHRA and CDR2 YSYEKL. The chain recombines TRBV4-1 with TRBJ1-2; D remains ambiguous. The sequenced sample consisted of blood. This sequence originates from a woman in her sixties or seventies in good health. The CDR3 DNA reads TGCGCCAGCAGCCAAGGTCCGAAAATCTATGGCTACACCTTC. This sequence encodes CASSQGPKIYGYTF.